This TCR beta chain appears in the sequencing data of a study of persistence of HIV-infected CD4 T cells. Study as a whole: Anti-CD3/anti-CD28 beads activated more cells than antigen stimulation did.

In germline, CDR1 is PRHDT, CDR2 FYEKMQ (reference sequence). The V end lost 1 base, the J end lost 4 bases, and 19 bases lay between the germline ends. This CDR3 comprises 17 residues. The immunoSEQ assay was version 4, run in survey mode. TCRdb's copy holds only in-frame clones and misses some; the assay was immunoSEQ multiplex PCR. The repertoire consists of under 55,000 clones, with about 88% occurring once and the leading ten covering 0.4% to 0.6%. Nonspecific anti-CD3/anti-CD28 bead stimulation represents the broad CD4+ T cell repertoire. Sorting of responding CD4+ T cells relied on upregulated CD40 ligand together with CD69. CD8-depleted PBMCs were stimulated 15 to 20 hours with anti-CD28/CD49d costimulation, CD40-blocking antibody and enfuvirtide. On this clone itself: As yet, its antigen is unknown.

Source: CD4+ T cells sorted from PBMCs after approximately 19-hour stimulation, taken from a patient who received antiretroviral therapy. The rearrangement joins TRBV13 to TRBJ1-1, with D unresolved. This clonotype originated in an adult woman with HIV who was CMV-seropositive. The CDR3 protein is CASSLDDPGRVGTEAFF. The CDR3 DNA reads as TGTGCCAGCAGCTTAGACGACCCGGGTAGGGTGGGCACTGAAGCTTTCTTT.